This passage covers 15 T cell receptor beta chains from one sample sequenced in a study of blood T cells in healthy people across ages. It was with a sample-barcoded 5' primer and a J-beta primer mix that a second PCR of roughly 7 to 12 cycles was run. TCRdb re-derived calls from the 5' RACE reads in MiXCR, one entry per CDR3 protein. The sample holds under 2,000,000 distinct CDR3 sequences, less than 50% seen once. Sequenced: blood. These receptors were taken from a woman aged 40 to 55 in good health.

This clonotype was recorded a few times. The chain combines TRBV7-2 with TRBJ2-1; 10 positions agree with TRBD1. This CDR3 spans 16 amino acids. The V and J ends lost 4 bases and 3 bases, in that order; junction bases with no gene match: 6. Per germline, CDR1 SGHTA and CDR2 FQGNSA. The CDR3 DNA is TGTGCCAGCAGCTCGCGAGGACAGGGGGACTACAATGAGCAGTTCTTC. This codes for CASSSRGQGDYNEQFF.

The V gene is TRBV20-1, the J gene TRBJ2-7; D is perhaps TRBD1 (6 bases). CDR3 size: 14 residues. Germline CDR1 and CDR2: DFQATT and SNEGSKA (reference sequence). With 1 base removed from V and 4 bases from J, the gap between germline ends came to 14 bases. The CDR3 DNA reads TGCAGTGCTAGAGCCCTAACGACAGGATACGAGCAGTACTTC. Amino acid sequence: CSARALTTGYEQYF.

V and J are TRBV20-1 and TRBJ1-6; D remains unclear. Germline CDR1 reads DFQATT; CDR2 reads SNEGSKA (reference sequence). The CDR3 loop spans 17 amino acids. The V gene lost 3 bases and the J gene lost 8 bases, with 23 bases spanning the gap. CDR3 sequence: CSASALEVRYEDSPLHF. CDR3 nucleotide sequence: TGCAGTGCTAGCGCACTTGAGGTACGCTATGAGGATTCACCCCTCCACTTT.

This clonotype was detected once. This rearrangement joins TRBV6-6 to TRBJ1-5; weak D call: TRBD1 (5 bases). The germline CDR1 and CDR2 sequences are MNHNY and SVGAGI (reference sequence). Between the trimmed V and J ends, which lost 7 bases and 3 bases, there was a span of 19 bases. The CDR3 runs to 16 residues. CDR3 sequence reads: CASTNAPGGVNQPQHF. CDR3 nucleotides: TGTGCCAGCACCAACGCTCCGGGGGGGGTCAATCAGCCCCAGCATTTT.

Comments on this clonotype: The junction shows a germline mismatch at one end, possibly a read error. The V and J genes are TRBV7-7 and TRBJ2-1; TRBD1 matches at 8 bases. The CDR3 is made up of 17 amino acids. CDR1 SSHAT and CDR2 FNYEAQ come from the germline V gene (reference sequence). The DNA for the CDR3 is TGTGCTAGCAGCCCGATGACAGGGGTGGATATTGAGAGTGAGCAGTTCTTC. As protein: CASSPMTGVDIESEQFF.

This clonotype was counted a few times. The genes are TRBV6-2 or TRBV6-3 and TRBJ1-2, with 7 bases aligning to TRBD1. V gave up 11 bases and J gave up 6 bases; unmatched junction bases: 12. The CDR3 contains 13 residues. Germline V gene lookup returns CDR1 MNHEY and CDR2 SVGEGT. Written as DNA, the CDR3 is TGTGCCTTGCAAGGACAGGCCCAGGATGGCTACACCTTC. It encodes CALQGQAQDGYTF.

This clonotype was detected only a few times. The rearrangement links TRBV27 to TRBJ2-5; 9 bases fit TRBD2. Germline-derived CDR1 and CDR2 are MNHEY and SMNVEV (reference sequence). The CDR3 runs to 16 residues. The ends lost 5 bases at V and 2 bases at J; junction bases unmatched: 9. The DNA for the CDR3 is TGTGCCAGCAGTCAAGGACTAGCGATGGGTCAAGAGACCCAGTACTTC. Encoded protein: CASSQGLAMGQETQYF.

The chain joins TRBV20-1 to TRBJ1-5, with a weak D call TRBD1 (5 bases). The CDR3 has 14 residues. The V end lost 6 bases, the J end lost 3 bases, and 15 bases lay between the germline ends. CDR1 and CDR2 (germline): DFQATT, SNEGSKA (reference sequence). The CDR3 bases are TGCAGTGCAACTTACGACAGTGTCAATCAGCCCCAGCATTTT. It yields the protein CSATYDSVNQPQHF.

The rearrangement uses TRBV7-9 and TRBJ2-1, with a possible D match to TRBD1 (6 bases). CDR1 is SEHNR, CDR2 FQNEAQ, per germline (reference sequence). The CDR3 contains 16 residues. Trimming cost V 5 bases and J 4 bases, with 18 bases left between them. This CDR3 is CASSLMLGARYNEQFF. CDR3 bases: TGTGCCAGCAGCCTTATGTTGGGGGCAAGGTACAATGAGCAGTTCTTC.

The chain couples TRBV5-1 to TRBJ1-2; D not certain. The CDR3 loop spans 14 amino acids. Between the trimmed V and J ends, which lost 1 base and 7 bases, there was a span of 14 bases. The germline CDR1 and CDR2 sequences are SGHRS and YFSETQ. The CDR3 sequence: CASSLPRDRRGYTF. For the CDR3, the DNA is TGCGCCAGCAGCTTGCCGAGGGATCGTCGTGGCTACACCTTC.

The chain uses TRBV20-1 and TRBJ2-1; D may be TRBD2 (6 bases). Trimming pared 2 bases from V and 8 bases from J, leaving 10 bases between. CDR3 length: 12 residues. Germline loops: CDR1 DFQATT, CDR2 SNEGSKA (reference sequence). The CDR3 DNA reads as TGCAGTGCTAGACTCGGGGGAGATGAGCAGTTCTTC. It is translated as CSARLGGDEQFF.

A few counts support this clonotype. This sequence joins TRBV29-1 and TRBJ1-5; no clear D. Germline lookup yields CDR1 SQVTM and CDR2 ANQGSEA. V lost 8 bases, J lost 2 bases, and 10 bases lay in between. This CDR3 is 12 amino acids long. CDR3 protein: CSLRYGNQPQHF. Here the CDR3 DNA reads TGCAGCCTAAGGTACGGCAATCAGCCCCAGCATTTT.

The V call is TRBV6-5, the J call TRBJ2-5; D might be TRBD2 (6 bases). The germline CDR1 and CDR2 sequences are MNHEY and SVGAGI. Deletions cut 0 bases from V and 4 bases from J, with 18 bases between. This CDR3 is built from 17 residues. This CDR3 is CASSYSRRTGVRETQYF. CDR3 DNA: TGTGCCAGCAGTTACTCGAGGCGTACGGGGGTTAGAGAGACCCAGTACTTC.

The V gene is TRBV2, the J gene TRBJ2-5; D is possibly TRBD1 or TRBD2 (6 bases each). TRBJ2-4 explains the end of the DNA better; the J call may be wrong. The CDR3 runs 15 residues. Germline assignment: CDR1 SNHLY and CDR2 FYNNEI. The CDR3, as DNA: TGTGCCAGCAGGAAGAATGGGGGGCTCGGAAACATTCAGTACTTC. It is translated as CASRKNGGLGNIQYF.

This clonotype turned up a few times. The chain is built from TRBV7-9 and TRBJ1-2; 12 positions agree with TRBD1. Germline V lookup: CDR1 SEHNR, CDR2 FQNEAQ (reference sequence). Germline trimming cut 7 bases from V and 4 bases from J; bases unmatched to any gene: 13. The CDR3 runs to 17 residues. The CDR3 loop is CASTSSRGTGGIYGYTF. The CDR3 coding sequence is TGTGCCAGCACCTCAAGCCGGGGGACAGGGGGCATCTATGGCTACACCTTC.